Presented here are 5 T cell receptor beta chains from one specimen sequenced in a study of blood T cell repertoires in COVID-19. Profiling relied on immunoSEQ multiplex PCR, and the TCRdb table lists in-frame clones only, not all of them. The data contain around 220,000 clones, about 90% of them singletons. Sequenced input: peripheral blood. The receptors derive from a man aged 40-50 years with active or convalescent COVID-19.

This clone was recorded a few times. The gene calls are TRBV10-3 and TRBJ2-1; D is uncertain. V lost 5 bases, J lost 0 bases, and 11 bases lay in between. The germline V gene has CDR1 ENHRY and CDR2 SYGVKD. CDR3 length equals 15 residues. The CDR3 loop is CAISSSGSSYNEQFF. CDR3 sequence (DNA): TGTGCCATCAGTTCGTCCGGTAGCTCCTACAATGAGCAGTTCTTC.

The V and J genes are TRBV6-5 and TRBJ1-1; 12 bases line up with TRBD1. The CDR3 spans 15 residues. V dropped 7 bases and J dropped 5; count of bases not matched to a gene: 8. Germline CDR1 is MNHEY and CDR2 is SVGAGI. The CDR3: CASMRDRGRGTEAFF. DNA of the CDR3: TGTGCCAGCATGAGGGACAGGGGGCGGGGGACTGAAGCTTTCTTT.

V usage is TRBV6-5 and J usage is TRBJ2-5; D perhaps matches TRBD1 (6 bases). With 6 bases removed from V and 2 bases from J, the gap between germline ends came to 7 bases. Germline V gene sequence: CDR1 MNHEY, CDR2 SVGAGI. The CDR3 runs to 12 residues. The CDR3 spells CASRGAQETQYF. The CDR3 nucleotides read TGTGCCAGCAGGGGGGCGCAAGAGACCCAGTACTTC.

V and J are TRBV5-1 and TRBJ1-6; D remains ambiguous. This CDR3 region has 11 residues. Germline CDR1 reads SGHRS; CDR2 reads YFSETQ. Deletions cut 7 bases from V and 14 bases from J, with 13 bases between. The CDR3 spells CASGETAALHF. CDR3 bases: TGCGCCAGCGGCGAGACGGCGGCCCTCCACTTT.

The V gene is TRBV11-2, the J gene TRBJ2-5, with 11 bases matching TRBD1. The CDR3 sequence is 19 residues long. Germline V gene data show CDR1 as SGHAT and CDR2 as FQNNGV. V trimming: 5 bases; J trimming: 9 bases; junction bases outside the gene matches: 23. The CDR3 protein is CASSLRTGGSKGGFKAQYF. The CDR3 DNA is TGTGCCAGCAGCCTAAGGACAGGGGGCTCGAAGGGTGGGTTTAAGGCCCAGTACTTC.